The present T cell receptor beta chain was sequenced within a study of coeliac disease. Study overall: Disease groups: newly diagnosed active, refractory type I, gluten-free-diet controlled. General study points: TRB repertoires were largely private, with most amino acid sequences found in only one sample.

The V gene end was trimmed by 1 base and the J gene end by 7 bases; junction bases not matched to a gene: 8. Germline-derived CDR1 and CDR2 are MGHRA and YSYEKL. This CDR3 contains 16 residues. TCRdb's copy holds only in-frame clones and misses some; the assay was immunoSEQ multiplex PCR. The table lists thousands of clones, around 70% of them singletons. Details on this clone: Its antigen is unidentified.

The J gene is TRBJ2-2, the V gene TRBV4-1, with 8 bases aligning to TRBD2. The sequence was obtained from a man under 40 with celiac disease. Sequencing was performed on lamina propria lymphocytes from the gut. The CDR3 is CASSQVSGSGVGELFF. Here the CDR3 DNA reads TGCGCCAGCAGCCAAGTTTCTGGTAGCGGGGTCGGGGAGCTGTTTTTT.